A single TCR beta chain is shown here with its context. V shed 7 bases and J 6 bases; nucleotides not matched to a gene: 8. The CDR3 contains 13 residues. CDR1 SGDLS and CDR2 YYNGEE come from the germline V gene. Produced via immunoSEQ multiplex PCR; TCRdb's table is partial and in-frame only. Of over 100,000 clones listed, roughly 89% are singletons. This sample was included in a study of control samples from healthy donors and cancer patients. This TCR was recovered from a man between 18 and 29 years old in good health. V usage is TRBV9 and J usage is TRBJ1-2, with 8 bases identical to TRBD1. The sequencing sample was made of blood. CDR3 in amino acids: CASDRTGSNGYTF. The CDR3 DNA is TGTGCCAGCGACCGGACAGGGTCGAATGGCTACACCTTC.